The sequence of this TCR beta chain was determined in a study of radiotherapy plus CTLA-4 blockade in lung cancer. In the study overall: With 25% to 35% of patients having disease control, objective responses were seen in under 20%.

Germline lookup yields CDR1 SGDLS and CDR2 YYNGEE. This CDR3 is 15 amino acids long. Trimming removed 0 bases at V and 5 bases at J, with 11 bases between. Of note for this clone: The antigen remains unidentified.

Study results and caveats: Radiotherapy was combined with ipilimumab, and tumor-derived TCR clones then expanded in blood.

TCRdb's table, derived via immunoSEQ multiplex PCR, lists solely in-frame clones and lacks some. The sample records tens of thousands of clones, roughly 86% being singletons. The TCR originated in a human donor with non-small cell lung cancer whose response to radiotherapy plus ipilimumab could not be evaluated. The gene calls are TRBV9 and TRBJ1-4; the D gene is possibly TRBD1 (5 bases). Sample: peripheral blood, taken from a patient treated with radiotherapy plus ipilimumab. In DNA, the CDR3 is TGTGCCAGCAGCGTAGAGGGCAGGGCAAATGAAAAACTGTTTTTT. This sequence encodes CASSVEGRANEKLFF.